These 30 T cell receptor beta chains originate from one sample sequenced in a study of shared clonotypes between healthy human individuals. CD45RO-negative CD8 cells positively selected for CCR7 made up the naive population, which excluded terminally differentiated effector memory CD45RA+ cells. TCRdb's copy holds only in-frame clones and misses some; the assay was immunoSEQ multiplex PCR. In the table there are about 2.2 million clones, approximately 92% of which are singletons. Sequenced material: naive CD8+ T cells from PBMCs. These receptors were taken from a man aged 18 to 30 in good health. Some clones in this sample may be carry-over from other donors' samples.

V is TRBV10-3 and J is TRBJ2-3, with a possible D match to TRBD1 (6 bases). This CDR3 is built from 17 residues. Germline CDR1 ENHRY, CDR2 SYGVKD. Trimming cost V 0 bases and J 3 bases, with 16 bases left between them. This chain's CDR3 is CAISESTGAGATDTQYF. The CDR3 DNA is TGTGCCATCAGTGAGTCTACTGGCGCAGGGGCAACAGATACGCAGTATTTT.

The chain uses TRBV9 and TRBJ2-1; the D is unclear. Per the germline V gene, CDR1 is SGDLS and CDR2 is YYNGEE. Trimming stripped 4 bases from V and 7 bases from J, with 15 bases between. The CDR3 has 14 amino acids. For the CDR3, the DNA is TGTGCCAGCAGCCCACGCGGCAGCCAGAATGAGCAGTTCTTC. The encoded protein is CASSPRGSQNEQFF.

This chain connects TRBV2 to TRBJ1-1, with D possibly being TRBD1 (6 bases). Germline CDR1 is SNHLY and CDR2 is FYNNEI. The CDR3 covers 19 residues. V lost 4 bases to trimming and J lost 1 base, with 25 bases between them. The CDR3 DNA reads TGTGCCAGCAGTGTGGAGCTCATGGGGCAGGGGCCTAAGAACACTGAAGCTTTCTTT. It specifies CASSVELMGQGPKNTEAFF.

This clone has a single count. The V and J genes are TRBV30 and TRBJ1-1; D unclear. Germline lookup yields CDR1 GTSNPN and CDR2 SVGIG (reference sequence). The V gene lost 5 bases and the J gene lost 3 bases, with 7 bases spanning the gap. The CDR3 totals 11 residues. CDR3 sequence (DNA): TGTGCCTGGGCACTCTACACTGAAGCTTTCTTT. Protein: CAWALYTEAFF.

This chain links TRBV6-1 with TRBJ2-5; 9 bases align to TRBD2. CDR1 is MNHNS, CDR2 SASEGT, per germline. Trimming took 6 bases from V and 3 from J; bases not matched to a gene: 8. CDR3 size: 15 residues. Here the CDR3 DNA reads TGTGCCAGCAGAAGTACTAGCGGGCGCAAAGAGACCCAGTACTTC. Its translation is CASRSTSGRKETQYF.

The chain recombines TRBV7-9 with TRBJ1-2; 8 bases line up with TRBD1. This CDR3 has 14 residues. V shed 4 bases, J shed 8 bases, and the junction held 9 bases outside the gene matches. Germline values: CDR1 SEHNR, CDR2 FQNEAQ (reference sequence). CDR3 bases: TGTGCCAGCAGCTGGCCGGACAGGGCCCTGGGCTACACCTTC. This codes for CASSWPDRALGYTF.

This chain links TRBV29-1 with TRBJ1-1; maybe TRBD1 (6 bases). The CDR3 is 10 amino acids. Trimming shortened V by 4 bases and J by 6 bases, and 6 bases separated the two germline ends. The V gene's germline CDR1 is SQVTM and CDR2 ANQGSEA. The CDR3 DNA sequence: TGCAGCGTTGGACAGGCTGAAGCTTTCTTT. This encodes CSVGQAEAFF.

The chain is built from TRBV5-6 and TRBJ2-3, with 9 bases fitting TRBD2. The junction had 10 bases not matched to a gene; V was cut back by 0 bases and J by 5 bases. There are 17 residues in the CDR3. Germline V gene data show CDR1 as SGHDT and CDR2 as YYEEEE. Here the CDR3 reads CASSLEASGKPQDTQYF. CDR3 bases: TGTGCCAGCAGCTTGGAGGCTAGCGGGAAGCCCCAAGATACGCAGTATTTT.

V is TRBV27 and J is TRBJ2-7; D not resolved. Germline loops: CDR1 MNHEY, CDR2 SMNVEV (reference sequence). CDR3 length equals 16 residues. V lost 6 bases to trimming and J lost 3 bases, with 21 bases between them. CDR3 region: CASSPSAGILDYEQYF. The CDR3 region has the DNA TGTGCCAGCAGCCCCTCCGCAGGAATCCTCGACTACGAGCAGTACTTC.

This chain links TRBV7-9 with TRBJ2-5, with a possible D match to TRBD1 (5 bases). V lost 3 bases, J lost 2 bases, and 13 bases lay in between. Germline V CDR1 and CDR2: SEHNR, FQNEAQ (reference sequence). The CDR3 has 15 amino acids. The DNA for the CDR3 is TGTGCCAGCAGCTTTACAGGAAATGAACAAGAGACCCAGTACTTC. Protein product: CASSFTGNEQETQYF.

V and J are TRBV30 and TRBJ2-6; a possible D gene is TRBD1 (6 bases). Between the trimmed V and J ends, which lost 1 base and 2 bases, there was a span of 9 bases. CDR3 size: 15 residues. Germline CDR1 GTSNPN, CDR2 SVGIG (reference sequence). CDR3 coding DNA: TGTGCCTGGAGTGGGACAGTGACTGGGGCCAACGTCCTGACTTTC. Translated, it gives CAWSGTVTGANVLTF. Complete variable domain (other parts from reference TRBV30 and TRBJ2-6): SQTIHQWPATLVQPVGSPLSLECTVEGTSNPNLYWYRQAAGRGLQLLFYSVGIGQISSEVPQNLSASRPQDRQFILSSKKLLLSDSGFYLCAWSGTVTGANVLTFGAGSRLTVL.

With respect to this clone: This specimen includes other DNA sequences encoding the same CDR3. The chain joins TRBV11-2 to TRBJ2-7, with 9 bases matching TRBD2. V dropped 0 bases and J dropped 2; count of bases not matched to a gene: 2. Looked up from germline, CDR1 is SGHAT and CDR2 is FQNNGV. This CDR3 region has 15 residues. The chain's CDR3 is CASSLEAGGPYEQYF. The CDR3 DNA is TGTGCCAGCAGCTTAGAGGCGGGAGGGCCCTACGAGCAGTACTTC.

The rearrangement joins TRBV5-1 to TRBJ2-1; D call uncertain. V lost 7 bases, J lost 0 bases, and 8 bases lay in between. CDR3 length equals 13 residues. Germline CDR1 and CDR2: SGHRS and YFSETQ. Here the CDR3 reads CASGPDSYNEQFF. CDR3 coding DNA: TGCGCCAGCGGACCAGACTCCTACAATGAGCAGTTCTTC.

This clone has just a few counts. CDR3 amino acids: CASSQVRGLNTEAFF. The CDR3 bases are TGCGCCAGCAGCCAAGTCCGGGGACTGAACACTGAAGCTTTCTTT. The chain recombines TRBV4-1 with TRBJ1-1, with D perhaps TRBD1 (5 bases). The CDR3 has 15 amino acids. Trimming took 1 base from V and 0 from J, leaving 9 bases between them. From germline, CDR1 is MGHRA and CDR2 YSYEKL.

This clone is a singleton in its sample. The chain links TRBV6-1 to TRBJ2-2; D is uncertain. Germline V gene lookup returns CDR1 MNHNS and CDR2 SASEGT. This CDR3 comprises 13 residues. V was clipped by 1 base and J by 5 bases, with 5 bases between them. CDR3: CASSEDGTGELFF. The CDR3, as DNA: TGTGCCAGCAGTGAAGATGGGACCGGGGAGCTGTTTTTT.

V gene TRBV28 combines with J gene TRBJ2-1; D not resolved. Trimming left V 5 bases short and J 0 bases short, with 14 bases between. This CDR3 has 16 residues. Per the germline V gene, CDR1 is MDHEN and CDR2 is SYDVKM. In DNA form, the CDR3 reads TGTGCCAGCAGTCCTGACCGACGGAGCTCCTACAATGAGCAGTTCTTC. Its translation is CASSPDRRSSYNEQFF.

V and J are TRBV19 and TRBJ1-2; D is possibly TRBD1 (6 bases). The V gene lost 5 bases and the J gene lost 4 bases, with 11 bases spanning the gap. The germline V gene has CDR1 LNHDA and CDR2 SQIVND (reference sequence). This CDR3 is 13 amino acids long. In DNA form, the CDR3 reads TGTGCCAGTAGTCCCGGACAGCTCTATGGCTACACCTTC. Translating gives CASSPGQLYGYTF.

V is TRBV6-5 and J is TRBJ1-4, with D possibly TRBD1 on 5 matching bases. CDR1 is MNHEY, CDR2 SVGAGI, per germline. There are 12 residues in the CDR3. Trimming shortened V by 5 bases and J by 11 bases, and 12 bases separated the two germline ends. CDR3 in amino acids: CASSALGEKLFF. The CDR3 region has the DNA TGTGCCAGCAGTGCCCTAGGGGAGAAACTGTTTTTT.

As to this clone: Within the sample, other DNA sequences also encode this same CDR3. The rearrangement uses TRBV6-4 and TRBJ2-1, with D unresolved. With 0 bases removed from V and 9 bases from J, the gap between germline ends came to 3 bases. This CDR3 is built from 11 residues. Per the germline V gene, CDR1 is MRHNA and CDR2 is SNTAGT. The CDR3 DNA reads TGTGCCAGCAGTGACTCGGGTGAGCAGTTCTTC. This encodes CASSDSGEQFF.

V and J are TRBV11-2 and TRBJ2-7, with TRBD1 as a possible D gene (5 bases). Trimming removed 5 bases from V and 1 base from J, with 18 bases in between. The CDR3 consists of 16 residues. Per germline, CDR1 SGHAT and CDR2 FQNNGV. The CDR3 region is CASSLPVGHVSYEQYF. Here the CDR3 DNA reads TGTGCCAGCAGCCTCCCAGTCGGACATGTTTCCTACGAGCAGTACTTC. The full variable domain, completed using reference TRBV11-2 and TRBJ2-7, is EAGVAQSPRYKIIEKRQSVAFWCNPISGHATLYWYQQILGQGPKLLIQFQNNGVVDDSQLPKDRFSAERLKGVDSTLKIQPAKLEDSAVYLCASSLPVGHVSYEQYFGPGTRLTVT.

The V call is TRBV11-2, the J call TRBJ2-7, with D hard to call. V lost 1 base to trimming and J lost 5 bases, with 15 bases between them. The CDR3 extends over 15 amino acids. CDR1 and CDR2 (germline): SGHAT, FQNNGV. CDR3 in amino acids: CASSLAPRDEDEQYF. The CDR3 coding sequence is TGTGCCAGCAGCTTAGCCCCGCGTGACGAGGACGAGCAGTACTTC. Full variable domain (missing parts from reference TRBV11-2 and TRBJ2-7): EAGVAQSPRYKIIEKRQSVAFWCNPISGHATLYWYQQILGQGPKLLIQFQNNGVVDDSQLPKDRFSAERLKGVDSTLKIQPAKLEDSAVYLCASSLAPRDEDEQYFGPGTRLTVT.

This clone has only one observation. V gene TRBV29-1 combines with J gene TRBJ2-7; D might be TRBD1 (6 bases). The CDR3 sequence is 13 residues long. The germline V gene encodes CDR1 SQVTM and CDR2 ANQGSEA. Trimming removed 5 bases from V and 4 bases from J, with 15 bases in between. The CDR3 DNA reads TGCAGCGTTAAGACAGGCATATTTTACGAGCAGTACTTC. It translates to CSVKTGIFYEQYF.

Of note for this clone: The identical CDR3 is also encoded by other nucleotide sequences in the sample. The V call is TRBV27, the J call TRBJ2-1, with D possibly being TRBD1 (5 bases). The CDR3 totals 13 residues. Trimming cost V 4 bases and J 2 bases, with 6 bases left between them. Germline CDR1 reads MNHEY; CDR2 reads SMNVEV (reference sequence). CDR3 bases: TGTGCCAGCAGTTGGGGCACCTACAATGAGCAGTTCTTC. Amino acid sequence: CASSWGTYNEQFF.

The chain uses TRBV6-1 and TRBJ1-3; D remains unclear. The germline CDR1 and CDR2 sequences are MNHNS and SASEGT. The CDR3 spans 13 residues. V shed 2 bases and J shed 4 bases, with 6 bases lying between them. The chain's CDR3 is CASSEYVGNTIYF. CDR3 sequence (DNA): TGTGCCAGCAGTGAATATGTGGGAAACACCATATATTTT.

The chain has TRBV5-8 and TRBJ1-1; weak D call: TRBD1 (6 bases). Looked up from germline, CDR1 is SGHTS and CDR2 is YDEGEE. This CDR3 contains 15 residues. V lost 1 base and J 9 bases, leaving 19 bases between the germline ends. The CDR3 DNA sequence: TGTGCCAGCAGCTTGAGTGACAGGTTCTTGCCTCAAGCTTTCTTT. It yields the protein CASSLSDRFLPQAFF.

This sequence joins TRBV5-1 and TRBJ2-3, with TRBD2 matching over 7 bases. The germline V gene encodes CDR1 SGHRS and CDR2 YFSETQ. Losses at the gene ends were 4 bases for V and 2 bases for J; bases not matched to a gene: 7. The CDR3 totals 15 residues. The CDR3 loop is CASSAGGSFTDTQYF. CDR3 sequence (DNA): TGCGCCAGCAGCGCCGGGGGGAGTTTCACAGATACGCAGTATTTT. The whole variable domain, filled in from reference TRBV5-1 and TRBJ2-3, reads KAGVTQTPRYLIKTRGQQVTLSCSPISGHRSVSWYQQTPGQGLQFLFEYFSETQRNKGNFPGRFSGRQFSNSRSEMNVSTLELGDSALYLCASSAGGSFTDTQYFGPGTRLTVL.

This chain uses TRBV6-5 with TRBJ2-7; 7 bases match TRBD1. CDR3 length: 14 residues. Germline V gene lookup returns CDR1 MNHEY and CDR2 SVGAGI. V was pared by 2 bases and J by 2 bases, with 3 bases of the junction left unmatched. The CDR3 DNA follows: TGTGCCAGCAGTTACCGGACAGGCGCCTACGAGCAGTACTTC. It yields the protein CASSYRTGAYEQYF.

The chain links TRBV4-3 to TRBJ2-3; TRBD2 aligns across 9 bases. CDR3 length: 19 residues. Germline V gene data show CDR1 as LGHNA and CDR2 as YSLEER. With V trimmed by 0 bases and J by 3 bases, 13 bases remained unmatched. This chain's CDR3 is CASSQEGSRLAGLTDTQYF. The CDR3 DNA reads as TGCGCCAGCAGCCAAGAGGGTAGCAGGCTAGCGGGATTGACAGATACGCAGTATTTT.

The rearrangement links TRBV7-8 to TRBJ2-3; D is ambiguous. Germline-derived CDR1 and CDR2 are SGHVS and FQNEAQ. Trimming removed 0 bases from V and 5 bases from J, with 6 bases in between. CDR3 length: 13 amino acids. This CDR3 reads CASSLALGDTQYF. The DNA for the CDR3 is TGTGCCAGCAGCTTAGCGCTCGGAGATACGCAGTATTTT. Full variable domain (rest looked up from reference TRBV7-8 and TRBJ2-3): GAGVSQSPRYKVAKRGQDVALRCDPISGHVSLFWYQQALGQGPEFLTYFQNEAQLDKSGLPSDRFFAERPEGSVSTLKIQRTQQEDSAVYLCASSLALGDTQYFGPGTRLTVL.

The chain couples TRBV4-3 to TRBJ1-4; 7 positions agree with TRBD1. The germline gives CDR1 LGHNA, CDR2 YSLEER. The CDR3 is 17 residues long. The ends lost 1 base at V and 5 bases at J; junction bases unmatched: 10. This CDR3 is CASSQVAHGTDNEKLFF. Written as DNA, the CDR3 is TGCGCCAGCAGCCAAGTGGCCCATGGGACAGACAATGAAAAACTGTTTTTT.